Reported below is one T cell receptor beta chain. The antigen is undetermined. The record originates from a study of T cell responses to AZD1222 COVID-19 vaccine. Here immunoSEQ multiplex PCR was the method, and the copy in TCRdb shows in-frame clones only, minus some. Of over 100,000 clones in the sample, 70% to 90% were seen once. General study points: Donors were chiefly white British, with a greater number of females, and clonal diversity was perhaps underestimated.

Germline V CDR1 and CDR2: SGHKS, YYEKEE (reference sequence). CDR3 length: 15 residues. Trimming left V 2 bases short and J 1 base short, with 12 bases between. Here the sequenced sample was peripheral blood, taken on day 0 of AZD1222 vaccination. This chain connects TRBV5-5 to TRBJ1-1, with D unclear. This sequence was found in an adult in good health. The CDR3 loop is CASSFIASGNTEAFF. The CDR3 DNA follows: TGTGCCAGCAGCTTCATAGCCTCCGGGAACACTGAAGCTTTCTTT. The full variable domain, rest sourced from reference TRBV5-5 and TRBJ1-1, is DAGVTQSPTHLIKTRGQQVTLRCSPISGHKSVSWYQQVLGQGPQFIFQYYEKEERGRGNFPDRFSARQFPNYSSELNVNALLLGDSALYLCASSFIASGNTEAFFGQGTRLTVV.